Sequencing of this T cell receptor (beta chain) was carried out in a study of blood T cell repertoires in COVID-19 (dated by TCRdb to 2020 to 2021). Looking at the study overall: Collaborator samples came from the United States, Italy and Spain and covered acute and convalescent phases of COVID-19. The prospective study material was composed of cDNA or gDNA derived from T cells, B-cell-depleted T cells, or PBMCs. Subjects who had been exposed to COVID-19, were actively infected with it, or had recovered from it provided the deeply sampled blood TCRbeta repertoires that made up the dataset. The repertoires were released in a freely available public database intended as a resource for research on the immune response to SARS-CoV-2. Samples came from the ongoing ImmuneRACE study (first 160 participants) plus 1,254 subjects from 6 global collaborators. Sample metadata almost always included a de-identified subject ID, COVID-19 status, age in years and sex. Where available, HLA class I and class II types were taken from metadata supplied by the sample provider and were not determined by assay-based typing.

A remark on this clone: The clone's antigen remains unknown. Qualities for individual bases were not recorded, and no much larger clone is one base off.

TCRbeta CDR3 regions were amplified from genomic DNA by means of the immunoSEQ Assay, a bias-controlled multiplex PCR. The authors' analysis ran thus. The number of nucleated cells in each sample was estimated by amplification of reference gene primers within the assay. Sequence reads were collapsed and filtered to measure the absolute abundance of every unique TCRbeta CDR3 rearrangement. For each sample, productive Simpson clonality was calculated by taking the square root of Simpson's diversity index across productive rearrangements. TCRdb re-hosts the immuneACCESS table, in-frame sequences only. Its copies lack some clones; in the studies checked, an unresolved V gene accounts for under half of them, and the cause for the rest is not known. V and J calls plus clone size are reproduced from that table; the DNA served to infer D and trimming. Recorded for this sample are about 130,000 clones; roughly 90% of them occurred a single time. Less than 2.5% of the sample belongs to the ten largest clones.

From the germline V gene (reference sequence), CDR1 is DFQATT and CDR2 is SNEGSKA. The CDR3 numbers 14 residues from cysteine through phenylalanine. The entry retains the CDR3 DNA only, 42 bases that are in frame from base 1. V lost 6 bases and J lost 3 bases, and the count of bases not matched to a germline gene is 10. The paper as a whole reports these results and caveats: The quantity of clinical and demographic metadata differed by source and by participant and was supplied without curation.

In the prospective study, participants were about 18 to 89 years old, resided in about two dozen geographic areas of the United States, and were enrolled through a virtual design. Cohort assignment in the prospective study relied on participant-reported clinical history from a screening survey and a study questionnaire. Recovered participants in ImmuneRACE Cohort 3 were defined by two consecutive negative NP/OP PCR tests, clearance by a healthcare professional, or resolution of symptoms. Mobile phlebotomists in the prospective study collected whole blood, serum and a nasopharyngeal or oropharyngeal swab from every participant. Over an approximately 2-month period, participants in the prospective study had the option of providing additional blood draws and questionnaires. Before DNA extraction, prospective study blood samples were shipped either frozen or at room temperature.

This receptor was identified in a woman in her fifties or sixties who had recovered from COVID-19. Sequencing was carried out using PBMCs or T cells enriched from blood (not recorded which). The sequence links TRBV20-1 to TRBJ2-5; 7 of the junction bases match TRBD2. Here is the DNA: TGCAGTGCCAGTGCTATGGCGGGGGAAGAGACCCAGTACTTC. Translated, this is CSASAMAGEETQYF.